The rows below give T cell receptor beta chains drawn from one sample of a study of CD8 T cells in ankylosing spondylitis. One entry per CDR3 protein, called by TCRdb with MiXCR from the 5' RACE reads. This sample has 250,000 or so distinct CDR3 sequences; roughly a quarter occur once, and the top ten carry roughly 0.67%. The sequenced material came from blood, either unsorted or a sorted T cell fraction (not recorded which). The receptor set was obtained from a male donor with ankylosing spondylitis or in good health (not recorded which). The CDR3 runs from the conserved cysteine through the conserved F or W. Not all rows give a size; the values are once, few, many and, for expanded clones, a class.

j_call v_call clone_size cdr3_aa
TRBJ2-7 TRBV12-3/TRBV12-4 few CASSLAKGPTTQYF
TRBJ1-5 TRBV20-1 many CSARMEGQLYQPQHF
TRBJ1-1 TRBV12-3/TRBV12-4 few CASSFSRHTEAFF
TRBJ2-4 TRBV11-2 few CASSFDPNDIQYF
TRBJ2-3 TRBV12-3/TRBV12-4 . CASRKTTRTDTQYF
TRBJ2-1 TRBV5-1 . CASSLLALGLSYNEQFF
TRBJ2-3 TRBV2 . CAGGSTDTQYF
TRBJ2-7 TRBV20-1 . CSASPRGGRDEQYF
TRBJ2-7 TRBV20-1 few CSAWPSSYEQYF
TRBJ1-2 TRBV3-1 many CASSQGLVGYTF
TRBJ2-5 TRBV5-1 few CASSRAGGGEETQYF
TRBJ2-2 TRBV6-1 once CASSAQGGTGELFF
TRBJ2-1 TRBV20-1 . CSARGSFQDNEQFF
TRBJ2-7 TRBV10-3 . CAISEQDRGYEQYF
TRBJ1-2 TRBV12-3/TRBV12-4 . CASSMGRYGYTF
TRBJ2-7 TRBV20-1 many CSARDPGTGQYEQYF
TRBJ2-1 TRBV7-2 . CASSLVRTGEQFF
TRBJ2-2 TRBV12-3/TRBV12-4 . CASTDRGTNTGELFF
TRBJ2-5 TRBV6-2/TRBV6-3 many CASSYRDRGHQETQYF
TRBJ2-5 TRBV29-1 . CSVVVSLETQYF
TRBJ2-1 TRBV29-1 many CSVMRGSSYNEQFF
TRBJ1-1 TRBV5-1 . CASSLGTEGEAFF
TRBJ2-5 TRBV20-1 . CSARGGQGDETQYF
TRBJ2-1 TRBV7-6 few CASSFAPGNNEQFF
TRBJ2-7 TRBV12-3/TRBV12-4 . CASAILAGGTYEQYF
TRBJ2-6 TRBV29-1 . CSVDGRGRNSGANVLTF
TRBJ2-1 TRBV11-2 few CASSTPLRGETMKAEQFF
TRBJ1-2 TRBV12-3/TRBV12-4 few CASVGNYGYTF
TRBJ2-7 TRBV10-3 . CAISEGGQGYEQYF
TRBJ1-6 TRBV6-1 . CASLGIEFGSYNSPLHF
TRBJ1-2 TRBV5-1 many CASSRQGGGYGYTF
TRBJ1-5 TRBV12-3/TRBV12-4 . CASRGEFSNQPQHF
TRBJ2-5 TRBV20-1 . CSARGPGGGETQYF
TRBJ2-1 TRBV29-1 many CSVDPNNEQFF
TRBJ1-1 TRBV11-2 many CASSLAGRVSTEAFF
TRBJ2-5 TRBV12-3/TRBV12-4 many CASSSGTGGRETQYF
TRBJ2-3 TRBV20-1 few CSARAPDTQYF
TRBJ1-6 TRBV3-1 many CASSQDSRPLHF
TRBJ2-6 TRBV7-9 many CASSKGAGLGGANVLTF
TRBJ2-5 TRBV20-1 . CSARDFGVGTETQYF
TRBJ2-1 TRBV24-1 . CATSDLTAGDLNSYNEQFF
TRBJ2-7 TRBV7-9 . CASSRQGRGYEQYF
TRBJ2-5 TRBV18 few CASWGPPYQETQYF
TRBJ2-2 TRBV29-1 many CSFGTGVTGELFF
TRBJ2-4 TRBV20-1 few CSARIRTTGTAKNIQYF
TRBJ2-1 TRBV20-1 many CSAPRWAGGNEQFF
TRBJ2-7 TRBV28 . CASSLLAVPSYEQYF
TRBJ1-1 TRBV20-1 few CSARTVEAFF
TRBJ2-3 TRBV20-1 . CSAALRVGVGTDTQYF
TRBJ2-7 TRBV20-1 few CSARAPDRGQFEQYF
TRBJ2-1 TRBV20-1 few CSARTPSGGIRNEQFF
TRBJ2-3 TRBV20-1 many CSARPWTTTDTQYF
TRBJ2-1 TRBV7-9 few CASSLGLAGRTNNEQFF
TRBJ1-4 TRBV5-1 many CASMAGTGNEKLFF